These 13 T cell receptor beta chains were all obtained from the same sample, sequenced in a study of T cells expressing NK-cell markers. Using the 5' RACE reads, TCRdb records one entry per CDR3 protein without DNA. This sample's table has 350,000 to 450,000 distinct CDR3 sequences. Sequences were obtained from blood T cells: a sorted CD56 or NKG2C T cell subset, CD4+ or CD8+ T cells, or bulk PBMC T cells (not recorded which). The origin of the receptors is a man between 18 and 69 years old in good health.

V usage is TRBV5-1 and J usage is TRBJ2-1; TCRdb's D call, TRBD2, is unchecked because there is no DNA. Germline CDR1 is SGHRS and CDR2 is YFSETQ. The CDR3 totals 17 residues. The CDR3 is CASSLASGGAGYNEQFF.

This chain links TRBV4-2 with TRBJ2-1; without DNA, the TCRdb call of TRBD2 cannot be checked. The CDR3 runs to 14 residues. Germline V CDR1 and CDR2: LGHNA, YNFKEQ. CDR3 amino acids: CASSLETRSNEQFF.

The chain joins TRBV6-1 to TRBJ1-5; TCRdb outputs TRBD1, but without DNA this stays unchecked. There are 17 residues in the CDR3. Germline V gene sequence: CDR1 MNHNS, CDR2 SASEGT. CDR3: CASSADRAGKSNQPQHF.

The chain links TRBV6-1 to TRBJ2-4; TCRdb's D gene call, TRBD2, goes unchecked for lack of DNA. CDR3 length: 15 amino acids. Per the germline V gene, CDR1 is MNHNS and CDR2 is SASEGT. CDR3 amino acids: CASSLRVDAKNIQYF.

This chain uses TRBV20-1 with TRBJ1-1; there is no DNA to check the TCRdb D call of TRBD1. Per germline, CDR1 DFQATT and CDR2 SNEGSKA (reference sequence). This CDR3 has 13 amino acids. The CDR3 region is CSAREGQGALAFF.

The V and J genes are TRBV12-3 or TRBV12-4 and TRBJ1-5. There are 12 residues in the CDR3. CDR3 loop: CASSLHLQPQHF.

CDR3 loop: CASNLEQGSGYTF. This chain links TRBV5-5 with TRBJ1-2; with no DNA, the TCRdb D assignment of TRBD1 cannot be verified. CDR1 and CDR2 from the germline V gene are SGHKS and YYEKEE (reference sequence). The CDR3 loop spans 13 amino acids.

The chain's CDR3 is CASSSLGASGGRNEQFF. V usage is TRBV12-3 or TRBV12-4 and J usage is TRBJ2-1; there is no DNA to check the TCRdb D call of TRBD2. The CDR3 has 17 residues.

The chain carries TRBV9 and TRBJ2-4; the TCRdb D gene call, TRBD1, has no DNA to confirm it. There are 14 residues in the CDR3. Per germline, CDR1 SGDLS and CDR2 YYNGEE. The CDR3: CASSEDRAKNIQYF. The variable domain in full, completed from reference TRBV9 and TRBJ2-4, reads DSGVTQTPKHLITATGQRVTLRCSPRSGDLSVYWYQQSLDQGLQFLIQYYNGEERAKGNILERFSAQQFPDLHSELNLSSLELGDSALYFCASSEDRAKNIQYFGAGTRLSVL.

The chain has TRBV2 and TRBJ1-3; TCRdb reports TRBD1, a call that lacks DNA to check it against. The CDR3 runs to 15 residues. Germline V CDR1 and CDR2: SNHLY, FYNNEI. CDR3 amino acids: CASTGTGLPGNTIYF. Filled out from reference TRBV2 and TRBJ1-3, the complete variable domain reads EPEVTQTPSHQVTQMGQEVILRCVPISNHLYFYWYRQILGQKVEFLVSFYNNEISEKSEIFDDQFSVERPDGSNFTLKIRSTKLEDSAMYFCASTGTGLPGNTIYFGEGSWLTVV.

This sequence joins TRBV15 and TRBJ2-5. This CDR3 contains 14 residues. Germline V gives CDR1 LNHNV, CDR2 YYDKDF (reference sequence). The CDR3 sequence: CATSHGVAQGTQYF. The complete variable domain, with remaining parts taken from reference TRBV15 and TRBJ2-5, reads DAMVIQNPRYQVTQFGKPVTLSCSQTLNHNVMYWYQQKSSQAPKLLFHYYDKDFNNEADTPDNFQSRRPNTSFCFLDIRSPGLGDTAMYLCATSHGVAQGTQYFGPGTRLLVL.

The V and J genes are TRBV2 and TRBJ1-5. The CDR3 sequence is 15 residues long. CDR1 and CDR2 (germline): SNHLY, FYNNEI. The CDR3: CASTEGYYSNQPQHF.

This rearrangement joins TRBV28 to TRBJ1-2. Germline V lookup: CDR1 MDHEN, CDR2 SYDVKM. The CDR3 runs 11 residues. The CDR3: CATREDFGYTF.